This note documents a single TCR beta chain sequence. The data were obtained in a study of T cell responses to AZD1222 COVID-19 vaccine. Germline V gives CDR1 MDHEN, CDR2 SYDVKM. The CDR3 spans 14 residues. V lost 10 bases and J 7 bases, leaving 19 bases between the germline ends. Assay: immunoSEQ multiplex PCR; the TCRdb copy retains only in-frame clones and omits some. The table records around 130,000 clones, 88% of them present only once. The sequences come from peripheral blood, collected on day 0 of AZD1222 vaccination. J is TRBJ2-2 and V is TRBV28; D is perhaps TRBD2 (6 bases). The source is an adult in good health. CDR3 in amino acids: CATKRDWGNGELFF. The CDR3 region has the DNA TGTGCCACCAAAAGGGACTGGGGAAACGGGGAGCTGTTTTTT.